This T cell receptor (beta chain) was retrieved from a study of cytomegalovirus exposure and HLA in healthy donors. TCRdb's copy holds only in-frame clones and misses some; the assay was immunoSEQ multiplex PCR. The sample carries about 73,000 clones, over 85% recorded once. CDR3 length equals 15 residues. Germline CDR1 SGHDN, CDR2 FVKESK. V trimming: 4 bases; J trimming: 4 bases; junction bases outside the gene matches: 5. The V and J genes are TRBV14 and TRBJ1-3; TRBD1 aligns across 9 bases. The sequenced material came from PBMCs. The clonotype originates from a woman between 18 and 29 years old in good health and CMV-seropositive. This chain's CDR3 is CASSRTGTGGNTIYF. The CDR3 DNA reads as TGTGCCAGCAGCCGAACCGGGACAGGGGGAAACACCATATATTTT.